The 25 T cell receptor beta chains below all came from one sample that was sequenced in a study of cytomegalovirus exposure and HLA in healthy donors. The PCR used 60 Vbeta and 13 Jbeta primers. Sequencing was performed with immunoSEQ multiplex PCR; in TCRdb, only in-frame clones are kept and a portion is missing. This table has under 200,000 clones, around 79% appearing once. Sequenced sample: PBMCs. The receptor set was obtained from a female donor in good health and CMV-seronegative.

The rearrangement uses TRBV4-1 and TRBJ2-7, with TRBD1 matching 8 bases. The CDR3 consists of 16 residues. CDR1 is MGHRA, CDR2 YSYEKL, per germline. The ends lost 1 base at V and 2 bases at J; junction bases unmatched: 7. CDR3 sequence reads: CASSQGQGPYPYEQYF. The CDR3 nucleotides are TGCGCCAGCAGCCAAGGACAGGGGCCGTATCCCTACGAGCAGTACTTC.

This clone was observed a handful of times. CDR3 DNA: TGTGCCAGCAGCTGGGGCCGGGCCATTCAGTACTTC. This gives the protein CASSWGRAIQYF. The chain combines TRBV5-8 with TRBJ2-4; the D gene is possibly TRBD1 (5 bases). With 3 bases removed from V and 9 bases from J, the gap between germline ends came to 10 bases. The CDR3 runs 12 residues. Germline V gene data show CDR1 as SGHTS and CDR2 as YDEGEE.

This chain links TRBV7-3 with TRBJ2-5, with 8 nucleotides matching TRBD2. V lost 6 bases to trimming and J lost 4 bases; unmatched junction nucleotides: 10. Germline CDR1 SGHTA, CDR2 FQGTGA. The CDR3 runs to 15 residues. CDR3 coding DNA: TGTGCCAGCAGTATCTCGGGGCTAGCGGGAGAGACCCAGTACTTC. Translation gives CASSISGLAGETQYF.

The chain couples TRBV6-1 to TRBJ2-5; 9 positions match TRBD2. The trim removed 6 bases at V and 5 bases at J, leaving 4 bases unmatched. Germline V gene data show CDR1 as MNHNS and CDR2 as SASEGT. CDR3 length equals 13 residues. The DNA of the CDR3 is TGTGCCAGCAGCTTAGCGGGAGTGGAGACCCAGTACTTC. It is translated as CASSLAGVETQYF.

The chain carries TRBV9 and TRBJ2-2, with a possible D match to TRBD2 (6 bases). V was clipped by 4 bases and J by 1 base, with 14 bases between them. The CDR3 length is 16 residues. Germline V gene sequence: CDR1 SGDLS, CDR2 YYNGEE. DNA for the CDR3: TGTGCCAGCAGCCCACGGACTACCCAGAACACCGGGGAGCTGTTTTTT. The encoded protein is CASSPRTTQNTGELFF.

The chain combines TRBV4-3 with TRBJ1-6, with a weak D call TRBD1 (6 bases). The germline V gene has CDR1 LGHNA and CDR2 YSLEER. The length of the CDR3 is 16 residues. Trimming removed 0 bases at V and 9 bases at J, with 15 bases between. CDR3 sequence: CASSQDYQGRFSPLHF. In nucleotides, the CDR3 is TGCGCCAGCAGCCAAGATTACCAGGGGCGGTTTTCACCCCTCCACTTT.

Only a few counts were recorded for this clone. The chain joins TRBV19 to TRBJ2-7; 9 nucleotides line up with TRBD1. V dropped 5 bases and J dropped 7; count of bases not matched to a gene: 6. The CDR3 is 13 amino acids. Germline CDR1 and CDR2: LNHDA and SQIVND (reference sequence). This CDR3 reads CASSGDGQGEQYF. For the CDR3, the DNA is TGTGCCAGTAGTGGGGACGGACAGGGGGAGCAGTACTTC.

V and J are TRBV7-8 and TRBJ1-1; D remains ambiguous. The germline gives CDR1 SGHVS, CDR2 FQNEAQ. The CDR3 totals 14 residues. V lost 1 base to trimming and J lost 4 bases, with 10 bases between them. CDR3 bases: TGTGCCAGCAGCTTAGATCCCTCGGGCACTGAAGCTTTCTTT. This gives the protein CASSLDPSGTEAFF.

This clone was seen a few times. The J gene is TRBJ2-3, the V gene TRBV10-3; 15 positions agree with TRBD2. V trimming: 6 bases; J trimming: 13 bases; junction bases outside the gene matches: 5. The CDR3 consists of 13 residues. Germline V lookup: CDR1 ENHRY, CDR2 SYGVKD. CDR3 coding DNA: TGTGCCATCAGAGGGACTAGCGGGGGGCGCAAGTATTTT. This encodes CAIRGTSGGRKYF.

The chain joins TRBV5-1 to TRBJ2-1; 7 nucleotides agree with TRBD2. V was pared by 0 bases and J by 7 bases, with 4 bases of the junction left unmatched. The germline CDR1 and CDR2 sequences are SGHRS and YFSETQ. The CDR3 extends over 14 amino acids. The CDR3 nucleotides read TGCGCCAGCAGCTTGGCGGCAGCGGGAAATGAGCAGTTCTTC. It codes for CASSLAAAGNEQFF. Combining the CDR3 with reference TRBV5-1 and TRBJ2-1 gives the whole variable domain KAGVTQTPRYLIKTRGQQVTLSCSPISGHRSVSWYQQTPGQGLQFLFEYFSETQRNKGNFPGRFSGRQFSNSRSEMNVSTLELGDSALYLCASSLAAAGNEQFFGPGTRLTVL.

The chain recombines TRBV15 with TRBJ2-7; 8 positions match TRBD1. Germline V gives CDR1 LNHNV, CDR2 YYDKDF (reference sequence). This CDR3 has 15 amino acids. After removal of 0 bases from V and 6 bases from J, the junction contained 7 bases not matched to a gene. CDR3 DNA sequence: TGTGCCACCAGCAGAGATCTTGCAGGGGGCGGCGAGCAGTACTTC. Protein: CATSRDLAGGGEQYF.

This clone was recorded once. The V call is TRBV9, the J call TRBJ1-3; TRBD1 aligns across 8 bases. Germline CDR1 SGDLS, CDR2 YYNGEE. V gave up 3 bases and J gave up 0 bases; unmatched junction bases: 8. There are 17 residues in the CDR3. CDR3: CASSARQGPHSGNTIYF. The DNA of the CDR3 is TGTGCCAGCAGCGCCCGACAGGGGCCCCACTCTGGAAACACCATATATTTT.

This chain links TRBV4-2 with TRBJ2-1; D uncertain. The V end was cut by 0 bases, the J end by 6 bases, with 6 bases between. CDR3 size: 13 residues. Germline V gene lookup returns CDR1 LGHNA and CDR2 YNFKEQ. Written as DNA, the CDR3 is TGTGCCAGCAGCCAAGATTCGTCCAATGAGCAGTTCTTC. This encodes CASSQDSSNEQFF.

V usage is TRBV6-6 and J usage is TRBJ2-1, with TRBD2 matching over 14 bases. V shed 8 bases, J shed 8 bases, and the junction held 8 bases outside the gene matches. The CDR3 runs to 15 residues. Looked up from germline, CDR1 is MNHNY and CDR2 is SVGAGI (reference sequence). CDR3 amino acids: CASSTGTSGGYEQFF. The CDR3 region has the DNA TGTGCCAGCTCAACGGGGACTAGCGGGGGCTATGAGCAGTTCTTC.

The J gene is TRBJ1-1, the V gene TRBV6-1; TRBD1 might be the D (6 bases). Germline V gene sequence: CDR1 MNHNS, CDR2 SASEGT. This CDR3 contains 13 residues. The germline V and J ends were trimmed by 1 base and 7 bases, with 10 bases remaining between them. The CDR3 sequence: CASSEGDTREAFF. In DNA, the CDR3 is TGTGCCAGCAGTGAAGGGGACACCCGTGAAGCTTTCTTT.

V is TRBV7-2 and J is TRBJ2-2; 7 nucleotides line up with TRBD2. Germline CDR1 SGHTA, CDR2 FQGNSA. The CDR3 totals 14 residues. V was clipped by 0 bases and J by 5 bases; unmatched bases: 0. Here the CDR3 DNA reads TGTGCCAGCAGCTTAGCGCGGGAGACCGGGGAGCTGTTTTTT. Protein sequence: CASSLARETGELFF.

This chain connects TRBV27 to TRBJ1-5; D gene ambiguous. This CDR3 is 13 amino acids long. Germline V gene data show CDR1 as MNHEY and CDR2 as SMNVEV (reference sequence). V lost 3 bases and J 1 base, leaving 4 bases between the germline ends. The CDR3 loop is CASSFQSNQPQHF. The CDR3, as DNA: TGTGCCAGCAGTTTTCAGAGCAATCAGCCCCAGCATTTT.

This sequence joins TRBV28 and TRBJ2-1, with TRBD2 as a possible D gene (5 bases). V was cut by 6 bases and J by 6 bases, with 18 bases left in between. The CDR3 has 15 residues. The germline V gene encodes CDR1 MDHEN and CDR2 SYDVKM. This chain's CDR3 is CASRRNLAGVNEQFF. As DNA, the CDR3 is TGTGCCAGCAGGAGGAACTTGGCCGGGGTCAATGAGCAGTTCTTC. The variable domain in full, completed from reference TRBV28 and TRBJ2-1, reads DVKVTQSSRYLVKRTGEKVFLECVQDMDHENMFWYRQDPGLGLRLIYFSYDVKMKEKGDIPEGYSVSREKKERFSLILESASTNQTSMYLCASRRNLAGVNEQFFGPGTRLTVL.

This chain links TRBV18 with TRBJ2-5; D might be TRBD1 (5 bases). Germline CDR1 and CDR2: KGHSH and LQKENI. This CDR3 is built from 15 residues. V was cut by 3 bases and J by 2 bases, with 13 bases left in between. The CDR3 reads CASSPKGRVQETQYF. The CDR3 DNA follows: TGTGCCAGCTCACCCAAGGGCAGGGTTCAAGAGACCCAGTACTTC.

The V and J genes are TRBV5-4 and TRBJ1-1; 9 bases line up with TRBD1. Germline V gene sequence: CDR1 SGHNT, CDR2 YYREEE (reference sequence). This CDR3 is 15 amino acids long. Losses at the gene ends were 2 bases for V and 7 bases for J; bases not matched to a gene: 9. CDR3 protein: CASSLGYGTGSEAFF. CDR3 sequence (DNA): TGTGCCAGCAGCTTAGGGTACGGGACAGGGAGTGAAGCTTTCTTT. The full variable domain, its missing parts supplied by reference TRBV5-4 and TRBJ1-1, is ETGVTQSPTHLIKTRGQQVTLRCSSQSGHNTVSWYQQALGQGPQFIFQYYREEENGRGNFPPRFSGLQFPNYSSELNVNALELDDSALYLCASSLGYGTGSEAFFGQGTRLTVV.

This clone appeared a few times. The V and J genes are TRBV6-5 and TRBJ2-1, with TRBD1 as a possible D gene (6 bases). Trimming pared 9 bases from V and 0 bases from J, leaving 12 bases between. The CDR3 length is 14 residues. The germline gives CDR1 MNHEY, CDR2 SVGAGI. The CDR3 reads CASQLDSSYNEQFF. The DNA for the CDR3 is TGTGCCAGTCAACTGGACAGCTCCTACAATGAGCAGTTCTTC.

This clone came up a few times. V gene TRBV4-2 combines with J gene TRBJ1-1; D unresolved. This CDR3 is 11 amino acids long. Deletions cut 1 base from V and 6 bases from J, with 3 bases between. Germline lookup yields CDR1 LGHNA and CDR2 YNFKEQ. The CDR3 coding sequence is TGTGCCAGCAGCCAAGGGCCTGAAGCTTTCTTT. The encoded protein is CASSQGPEAFF.

This chain connects TRBV4-2 to TRBJ2-5; possible D gene TRBD2, 5 bases. The end of the DNA aligns better with TRBJ2-7, so the J call may be wrong. Germline assignment: CDR1 LGHNA and CDR2 YNFKEQ. The CDR3 extends over 15 amino acids. CDR3 sequence: CASSQDLERTYEQYF. As DNA, the CDR3 is TGTGCCAGCAGCCAAGATCTCGAGCGGACCTACGAGCAGTACTTC.

This rearrangement joins TRBV30 to TRBJ1-3, with D unclear. Germline V gives CDR1 GTSNPN, CDR2 SVGIG (reference sequence). V gave up 0 bases and J gave up 9 bases, with 9 bases separating them. The CDR3 spans 12 residues. The CDR3: CAWSVLKSTIYF. The CDR3 DNA is TGTGCCTGGAGTGTACTGAAAAGCACCATATATTTT.

J is TRBJ1-1 and V is TRBV19; the match to TRBD1 covers 7 bases. CDR1 is LNHDA, CDR2 SQIVND, per germline (reference sequence). CDR3 length equals 16 residues. J gave up 6 bases and V 6 bases, and 16 bases lay outside the gene matches. CDR3: CASSQYATGKKPEAFF. The CDR3 nucleotides are TGTGCCAGTAGCCAATACGCGACAGGGAAGAAGCCTGAAGCTTTCTTT.